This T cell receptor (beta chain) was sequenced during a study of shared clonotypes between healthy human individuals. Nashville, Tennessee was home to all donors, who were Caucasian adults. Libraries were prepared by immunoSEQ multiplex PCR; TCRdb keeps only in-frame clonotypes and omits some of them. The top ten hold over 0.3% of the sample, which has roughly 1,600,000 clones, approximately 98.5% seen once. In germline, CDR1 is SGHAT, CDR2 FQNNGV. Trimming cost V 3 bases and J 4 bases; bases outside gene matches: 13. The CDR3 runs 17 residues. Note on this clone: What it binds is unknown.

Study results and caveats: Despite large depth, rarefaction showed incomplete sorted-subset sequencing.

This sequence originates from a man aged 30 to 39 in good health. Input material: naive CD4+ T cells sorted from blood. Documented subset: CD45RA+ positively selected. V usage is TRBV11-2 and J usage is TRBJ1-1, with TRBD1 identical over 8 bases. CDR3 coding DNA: TGTGCCAGCAGCTTCAGACAGGGGAGGTTTTACGGCACTGAAGCTTTCTTT. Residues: CASSFRQGRFYGTEAFF.